The 19 T cell receptor beta chains below all came from one sample that was sequenced in a study of shared clonotypes between healthy human individuals. Measured with immunoSEQ multiplex PCR; TCRdb has only the in-frame clones, and not every one. The sample consists of over a million clones, approximately 98.5% of them appearing once. What was sequenced was naive CD4+ T cells sorted from blood. Indicated subset: CD45RA+ positively selected. These TCRs come from a man aged 25-45 years in good health.

The chain recombines TRBV27 with TRBJ1-2; D call uncertain. The germline V gene has CDR1 MNHEY and CDR2 SMNVEV (reference sequence). The V end lost 6 bases, the J end lost 6 bases, and 14 bases lay between the germline ends. This CDR3 is 13 amino acids long. As DNA, the CDR3 is TGTGCCAGCAGATCGAGCGGAACGGATGGCTACACCTTC. Translated, it gives CASRSSGTDGYTF.

To note about this clone: The sample carries other DNA sequences with the same CDR3. The V and J genes are TRBV10-3 and TRBJ2-7, with TRBD1 matching 9 bases. The CDR3 contains 13 residues. The germline CDR1 and CDR2 sequences are ENHRY and SYGVKD. V was pared by 6 bases and J by 4 bases, with 4 bases of the junction left unmatched. This CDR3 is CAISRDRAYEQYF. The CDR3 bases are TGTGCCATCAGCCGGGACAGGGCTTACGAGCAGTACTTC.

The table lists this clone with a count of one. The chain carries TRBV5-1 and TRBJ2-5, with 9 bases aligning to TRBD2. With 3 bases clipped from V and 1 base from J, the junction kept 4 bases outside the gene matches. This CDR3 is built from 15 residues. Germline CDR1 SGHRS, CDR2 YFSETQ. The CDR3 DNA follows: TGCGCCAGCAGCTCGGGACTAGCCCTCCAAGAGACCCAGTACTTC. It yields the protein CASSSGLALQETQYF.

On this clone itself: The same CDR3 arises from other DNA sequences in this sample as well. The CDR3 protein is CASSLDTYNEQFF. CDR3 sequence (DNA): TGTGCCAGCAGCTTGGACACATACAATGAGCAGTTCTTC. The chain carries TRBV7-2 and TRBJ2-1; D may be TRBD1 (5 bases). The CDR3 has 13 amino acids. Germline CDR1 and CDR2: SGHTA and FQGNSA. V was shortened by 3 bases and J by 4 bases, with 7 bases between the two germline ends.

CDR3 in amino acids: CAWRPTALALWRRNEQFF. CDR3 nucleotides: TGTGCCTGGAGGCCTACGGCTCTCGCTTTGTGGAGACGCAATGAGCAGTTCTTC. The chain joins TRBV30 to TRBJ2-1; the D is unclear. CDR1 is GTSNPN and CDR2 is SVGIG in the germline V gene (reference sequence). The germline V and J ends were trimmed by 3 bases and 6 bases, with 27 bases remaining between them. This CDR3 contains 18 residues.

Here the CDR3 DNA reads TGTGCCAGCAGTGAACCGATCTCGGGTGAAAAACTGTTTTTT. It yields the protein CASSEPISGEKLFF. The chain employs TRBV25-1 and TRBJ1-4; D call uncertain. Germline V gene data show CDR1 as MGHDK and CDR2 as SYGVNS. The CDR3 has 14 residues. V lost 2 bases, J lost 7 bases, and 11 bases lay in between.

The chain uses TRBV28 and TRBJ1-4; weak D call: TRBD1 (5 bases). This CDR3 spans 14 amino acids. The V end lost 5 bases, the J end lost 8 bases, and 15 bases lay between the germline ends. Germline V lookup: CDR1 MDHEN, CDR2 SYDVKM. The DNA for the CDR3 is TGTGCCAGCAGTCCTGACAGCAGTTACGAAAAACTGTTTTTT. Protein sequence: CASSPDSSYEKLFF.

Only one count was recorded for this clone. A junction end diverges from the germline sequence, so it may reflect a read error. The chain joins TRBV7-2 to TRBJ2-1; D unresolved. CDR3 size: 10 residues. Germline V CDR1 and CDR2: SGHTA, FQGNSA. DNA of the CDR3: TGTGCCAGCAGCTTAGAGACGAAGGTCTTC. This translates into CASSLETKVF.

Notes on this clone: At the DNA level, this CDR3 is encoded by other sequences in the same sample as well. The chain carries TRBV7-2 and TRBJ2-2, with D possibly being TRBD1 (6 bases). The germline V and J ends were trimmed by 4 bases and 5 bases, with 8 bases remaining between them. This CDR3 contains 13 residues. Germline-derived CDR1 and CDR2 are SGHTA and FQGNSA. CDR3 region: CASSSDRTGELFF. Here the CDR3 DNA reads TGTGCCAGCAGCTCGGACAGAACCGGGGAGCTGTTTTTT.

V gene TRBV5-5 combines with J gene TRBJ2-3, with TRBD2 matching over 11 bases. The V and J ends lost 0 bases and 14 bases, in that order; junction bases with no gene match: 14. CDR3 size: 16 residues. The germline gives CDR1 SGHKS, CDR2 YYEKEE (reference sequence). The CDR3 sequence: CASSLGLAGGTGDLYF. The DNA of the CDR3 is TGTGCCAGCAGCTTGGGGCTAGCGGGAGGTACGGGGGACCTGTATTTT.

The chain links TRBV7-9 to TRBJ2-7, with 9 bases matching TRBD2. The CDR3 length is 15 residues. Germline CDR1 is SEHNR and CDR2 is FQNEAQ (reference sequence). Trimming removed 1 base from V and 2 bases from J; junction bases left unmatched: 3. This chain's CDR3 is CASSLGASGAYEQYF. Written as DNA, the CDR3 is TGTGCCAGCAGCTTAGGGGCTAGCGGGGCCTACGAGCAGTACTTC.

This clone was counted a single time. The rearrangement links TRBV27 to TRBJ1-1; D possibly corresponds to TRBD1 (5 bases). Deletions cut 6 bases from V and 2 bases from J, with 16 bases between. This CDR3 contains 15 residues. Germline V lookup: CDR1 MNHEY, CDR2 SMNVEV (reference sequence). Here the CDR3 DNA reads TGTGCCAGCAGGGACGGGACTTTCGCAAACACTGAAGCTTTCTTT. Its protein is CASRDGTFANTEAFF.

This chain links TRBV18 with TRBJ1-2, with 7 positions matching TRBD1. Germline V gene sequence: CDR1 KGHSH, CDR2 LQKENI. This CDR3 region has 15 residues. J lost 0 bases, V lost 2 bases, and 3 bases had no gene match. The CDR3 spells CASSPKGQANYGYTF. DNA of the CDR3: TGTGCCAGCTCACCAAAAGGACAGGCTAACTATGGCTACACCTTC. The full variable domain, in which reference TRBV18 and TRBJ1-2 provide the parts outside the CDR3, is NAGVMQNPRHLVRRRGQEARLRCSPMKGHSHVYWYRQLPEEGLKFMVYLQKENIIDESGMPKERFSAEFPKEGPSILRIQQVVRGDSAAYFCASSPKGQANYGYTFGSGTRLTVV.

Regarding this clone: At the DNA level, this CDR3 is encoded by other sequences in the same sample as well. The rearrangement joins TRBV20-1 to TRBJ2-5, with 7 bases identical to TRBD2. The germline gives CDR1 DFQATT, CDR2 SNEGSKA (reference sequence). Germline trimming cut 3 bases from V and 5 bases from J; bases unmatched to any gene: 0. CDR3 length: 11 residues. As DNA, the CDR3 is TGCAGTGCTAGCGGGGGGGAGACCCAGTACTTC. As protein: CSASGGETQYF.

The V call is TRBV2, the J call TRBJ2-7, with D possibly being TRBD1 (6 bases). Trimming removed 6 bases at V and 3 bases at J, with 18 bases between. Germline loops: CDR1 SNHLY, CDR2 FYNNEI. The CDR3 totals 15 residues. The CDR3 DNA follows: TGTGCCAGCAGGGACAACAGGGAGTCTGGCTACGAGCAGTACTTC. Translating gives CASRDNRESGYEQYF.

The rearrangement links TRBV19 to TRBJ1-4, with D uncertain. The CDR3 has 17 amino acids. CDR1 LNHDA and CDR2 SQIVND come from the germline V gene (reference sequence). Trimming took 6 bases from V and 0 from J, leaving 17 bases between them. The CDR3: CASRPAGGRSTNEKLFF. The CDR3 nucleotides are TGTGCCAGTAGGCCCGCGGGCGGACGATCAACTAATGAAAAACTGTTTTTT. The full variable domain, with the rest looked up from reference TRBV19 and TRBJ1-4, is DGGITQSPKYLFRKEGQNVTLSCEQNLNHDAMYWYRQDPGQGLRLIYYSQIVNDFQKGDIAEGYSVSREKKESFPLTVTSAQKNPTAFYLCASRPAGGRSTNEKLFFGSGTQLSVL.

This clone was observed once. The V gene is TRBV5-5, the J gene TRBJ2-3, with TRBD1 identical over 10 bases. V was pared by 0 bases and J by 0 bases, with 1 base of the junction left unmatched. CDR3 size: 16 residues. The germline V gene encodes CDR1 SGHKS and CDR2 YYEKEE (reference sequence). The CDR3 nucleotides read TGTGCCAGCAGCTTGGAGGGACAGGGGAGCACAGATACGCAGTATTTT. Encoded protein: CASSLEGQGSTDTQYF.

V is TRBV28 and J is TRBJ2-2, with no clear D. The CDR3 has 12 amino acids. V lost 7 bases and J lost 4, with 7 bases in between. The germline CDR1 and CDR2 sequences are MDHEN and SYDVKM. CDR3 loop: CASNPFTGELFF. CDR3 nucleotides: TGTGCCAGCAATCCTTTCACCGGGGAGCTGTTTTTT.

The chain is built from TRBV10-3 and TRBJ2-1; no reliable D call. This CDR3 has 16 amino acids. Trimming pared 10 bases from V and 0 bases from J, leaving 19 bases between. Per germline, CDR1 ENHRY and CDR2 SYGVKD. The CDR3 DNA is TGTGCCACACAGACACCAGCCGCAAGCTCCTACAATGAGCAGTTCTTC. Residues: CATQTPAASSYNEQFF.